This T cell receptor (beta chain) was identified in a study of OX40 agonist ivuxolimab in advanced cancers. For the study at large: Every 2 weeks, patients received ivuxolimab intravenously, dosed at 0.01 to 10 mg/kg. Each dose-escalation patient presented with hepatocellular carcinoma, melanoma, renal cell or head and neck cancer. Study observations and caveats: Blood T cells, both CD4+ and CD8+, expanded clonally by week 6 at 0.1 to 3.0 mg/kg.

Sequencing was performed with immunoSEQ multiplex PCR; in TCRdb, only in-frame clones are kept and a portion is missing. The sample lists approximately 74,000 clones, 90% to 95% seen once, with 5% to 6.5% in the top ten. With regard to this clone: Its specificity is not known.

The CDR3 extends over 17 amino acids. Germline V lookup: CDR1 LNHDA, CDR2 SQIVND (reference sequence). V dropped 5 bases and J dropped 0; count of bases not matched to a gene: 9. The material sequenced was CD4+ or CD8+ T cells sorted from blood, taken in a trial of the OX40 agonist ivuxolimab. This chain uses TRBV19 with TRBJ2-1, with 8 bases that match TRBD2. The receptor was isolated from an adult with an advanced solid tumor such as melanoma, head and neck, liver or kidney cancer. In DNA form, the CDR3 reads TGTGCCAGTAGTCCAACTAGCGGCAGCCACTCCTACAATGAGCAGTTCTTC. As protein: CASSPTSGSHSYNEQFF. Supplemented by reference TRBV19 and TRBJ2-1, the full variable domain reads DGGITQSPKYLFRKEGQNVTLSCEQNLNHDAMYWYRQDPGQGLRLIYYSQIVNDFQKGDIAEGYSVSREKKESFPLTVTSAQKNPTAFYLCASSPTSGSHSYNEQFFGPGTRLTVL.